One and the same sample provided the 2 T cell receptor beta chains below, sequenced in a study of cytomegalovirus exposure and HLA in healthy donors. Both 60 Vbeta primers and 13 Jbeta primers went into the PCR. TCRdb keeps only in-frame clones here, not all; method: immunoSEQ multiplex PCR. The sample lists about 120,000 clones, 65% to 90% seen once, with 2% to 2.5% in the top ten. Sequencing was done on a sample of PBMCs. Receptor source: a man aged 25-40 years in good health and CMV-seronegative.

The V gene is TRBV5-1, the J gene TRBJ2-7; maybe TRBD1 (6 bases). Germline V gives CDR1 SGHRS, CDR2 YFSETQ. CDR3 length: 14 residues. Trimming pared 4 bases from V and 3 bases from J, leaving 14 bases between. The CDR3: CASSLGATSYEQYF. The DNA of the CDR3 is TGCGCCAGCAGCCTGGGGGCTACGAGCTACGAGCAGTACTTC.

In DNA form, the CDR3 reads TGTGCCTGCTACCCCACAGGGGAAGGTGAAAAACTGTTTTTT. Residues: CACYPTGEGEKLFF. The V gene is TRBV2, the J gene TRBJ1-4; 7 bases map to TRBD1. Trimming cost V 11 bases and J 7 bases; bases outside gene matches: 13. This CDR3 contains 14 residues. In germline, CDR1 is SNHLY, CDR2 FYNNEI.